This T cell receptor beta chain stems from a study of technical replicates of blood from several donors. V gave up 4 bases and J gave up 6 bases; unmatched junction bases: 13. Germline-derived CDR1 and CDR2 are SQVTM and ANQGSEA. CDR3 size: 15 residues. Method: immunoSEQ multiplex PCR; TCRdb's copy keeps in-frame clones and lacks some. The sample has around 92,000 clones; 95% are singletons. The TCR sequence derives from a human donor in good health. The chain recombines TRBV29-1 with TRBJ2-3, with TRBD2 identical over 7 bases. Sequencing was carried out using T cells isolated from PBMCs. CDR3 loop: CSVGAERGRGDTQYF. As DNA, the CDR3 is TGCAGCGTTGGGGCCGAGCGGGGCCGGGGGGATACGCAGTATTTT.